The rows below give T cell receptor beta chains drawn from one sample of a study of identical twins. TCRdb analysed the 5' RACE reads with MiXCR anew, one entry per CDR3 protein. The sample has some 330,000 distinct CDR3 sequences; roughly 9% are singletons. Sequencing was done on a sample of naive T cells sorted from blood. These receptors came from a woman in her forties or fifties in good health. The CDR3 runs from the conserved cysteine through the conserved F or W. Fields, in order: V gene, clone size, J gene, D gene, CDR3 DNA, CDR3 protein. A D gene is named only where the DNA matches it firmly. Clone size is not always given. Where it is, it says once, few, many or a class for expanded clones.

V: TRBV7-9; size: few; J: TRBJ2-2; D: -; DNA: TGTGCCAGCAGCTTAAGGTCCGGGAGCAACACCGGGGAGCTGTTTTTT; CDR3: CASSLRSGSNTGELFF
V: TRBV5-1; size: -; J: TRBJ1-4; D: -; DNA: TGCGCCAGCAGCCCTATTTCGACCGGGAGGGGTGAAAAACTGTTTTTT; CDR3: CASSPISTGRGEKLFF
V: TRBV2; size: many; J: TRBJ1-2; D: -; DNA: TGTGCCAGCACTTCGAACAGCTGGGGAGGAGGTTCTTCGGGCTACACCTTC; CDR3: CASTSNSWGGGSSGYTF
V: TRBV20-1; size: few; J: TRBJ2-1; D: -; DNA: TGCAGTGCTAGCGAGGACCTTAACGACAATGAGCAGTTCTTC; CDR3: CSASEDLNDNEQFF
V: TRBV12-5; size: few; J: TRBJ1-6; D: TRBD1; DNA: TGTGCTAGTGGGCGAAGGACAGGAGATTCACCCCTCCACTTT; CDR3: CASGRRTGDSPLHF
V: TRBV12-3/TRBV12-4; size: -; J: TRBJ2-1; D: -; DNA: TGTGCCAGCAGGCCCGACTGGAACAATGAGCAGTTCTTC; CDR3: CASRPDWNNEQFF
V: TRBV4-1; size: many; J: TRBJ2-1; D: -; DNA: TGCGCCAGCAGCTTCAAAAGGGAGCAGTTCTTC; CDR3: CASSFKREQFF
V: TRBV20-1; size: few; J: TRBJ1-3; D: TRBD1; DNA: TGCAGTGCTTTTACAGGGGGCCTCTCTGGAAACACCATATATTTT; CDR3: CSAFTGGLSGNTIYF
V: TRBV5-1; size: many; J: TRBJ2-2; D: -; DNA: TGCGCCAGCAGCTTGGGATTCAGGGAGCTGTTTTTT; CDR3: CASSLGFRELFF
V: TRBV7-9; size: many; J: TRBJ2-1; D: TRBD1; DNA: TGTGCCAGCAGCACAACTCACTCGACAGGGAAGGTTTACAATGAGCAGTTCTTC; CDR3: CASSTTHSTGKVYNEQFF
V: TRBV12-3/TRBV12-4; size: many; J: TRBJ1-2; D: -; DNA: TGTGCCAGCAATCCCGGGAGAATCTATGGCTACACCTTC; CDR3: CASNPGRIYGYTF
V: TRBV9; size: -; J: TRBJ2-3; D: -; DNA: TGTGCCAGCAGCGTAGGGGTCTCAATCGAGACAGATACGCAGTATTTT; CDR3: CASSVGVSIETDTQYF
V: TRBV12-3/TRBV12-4; size: -; J: TRBJ2-1; D: TRBD2; DNA: TGTGCCAGCACGTCGACTAGCGGATCGCAGTTCTTC; CDR3: CASTSTSGSQFF
V: TRBV10-3; size: -; J: TRBJ2-7; D: -; DNA: TGTGCCATCAGTGAGGGGGGCAGCTCCTACGAGCAGTACTTC; CDR3: CAISEGGSSYEQYF
V: TRBV12-3/TRBV12-4; size: many; J: TRBJ1-2; D: -; DNA: TGTGCCAGCAGGGGACGGACCTATGGCTACACCTTC; CDR3: CASRGRTYGYTF
V: TRBV6-1; size: few; J: TRBJ2-3; D: TRBD1; DNA: TGTGCCAGCTCCGACCGGGACAGGGGGACAGATACGCAGTATTTT; CDR3: CASSDRDRGTDTQYF
V: TRBV6-6; size: few; J: TRBJ2-1; D: TRBD2; DNA: TGTGCCAGCAGTGGGGTAGCGGGAGATTTCAATGAGCAGTTCTTC; CDR3: CASSGVAGDFNEQFF
V: TRBV5-1; size: many; J: TRBJ2-5; D: -; DNA: TGCGCCAGCAGCTTCGGGGCGGAAGAGACCCAGTACTTC; CDR3: CASSFGAEETQYF
V: TRBV28; size: few; J: TRBJ2-7; D: TRBD2; DNA: TGTGCCAGCAGTCAACCCTCCCTAGCGGGAGGGGAAAAGGACCCTTACGAGCAGTACTTC; CDR3: CASSQPSLAGGEKDPYEQYF
V: TRBV4-1; size: many; J: TRBJ1-5; D: -; DNA: TGCGCCAGCAGCCAAGATCGGGGATATAGCAATCAGCCCCAGCATTTT; CDR3: CASSQDRGYSNQPQHF
V: TRBV6-6; size: few; J: TRBJ1-6; D: -; DNA: TGTGCCAGCAGTTACTCGGGGGGGGACGGTAATTCACCCCTCCACTTT; CDR3: CASSYSGGDGNSPLHF
V: TRBV3-1; size: few; J: TRBJ1-1; D: TRBD1; DNA: TGTGCCAGCAGCTTCACCGGGACAGGGGCTTTCTTT; CDR3: CASSFTGTGAFF
V: TRBV5-5; size: -; J: TRBJ1-4; D: -; DNA: TGTGCCAGCAGCCCGGGACAAGAACCCTCGACTAATGAAAAACTGTTTTTT; CDR3: CASSPGQEPSTNEKLFF
V: TRBV4-1; size: few; J: TRBJ1-2; D: -; DNA: TGCGCCAGCAGCCAAGAATCGAGTGGCTACACCTTC; CDR3: CASSQESSGYTF
V: TRBV6-5; size: -; J: TRBJ2-3; D: TRBD1; DNA: TGTGCCAGCAGTAACGCGGGACAGGGGGCATGGGGCACAGATACGCAGTATTTT; CDR3: CASSNAGQGAWGTDTQYF
V: TRBV12-3/TRBV12-4; size: -; J: TRBJ1-3; D: -; DNA: TGTGCCAGCGATAACTCTGGAAACACCATATATTTT; CDR3: CASDNSGNTIYF
V: TRBV18; size: few; J: TRBJ1-4; D: -; DNA: TGTGCCAGCTCTACAGCAACTAATGAAAAACTGTTTTTT; CDR3: CASSTATNEKLFF
V: TRBV9; size: -; J: TRBJ2-1; D: TRBD2; DNA: TGTGCCAGCAGCGTAGGTGGGACTAGGGTGGACAATGAGCAGTTCTTC; CDR3: CASSVGGTRVDNEQFF
V: TRBV19; size: -; J: TRBJ2-4; D: -; DNA: TGTGCCAGTAGTAACGCCGGGACAATCAAAAACATTCAGTACTTC; CDR3: CASSNAGTIKNIQYF
V: TRBV7-7; size: -; J: TRBJ2-3; D: TRBD2; DNA: TGTGCTAGCAGCCCGAGTGTAGCGGGAGGAGGGGCGGATACGCAGTATTTT; CDR3: CASSPSVAGGGADTQYF
V: TRBV11-2; size: -; J: TRBJ2-5; D: TRBD1; DNA: TGTGCCAGCAGCTTTAACAGGGGGAAAGAGACCCAGTACTTC; CDR3: CASSFNRGKETQYF
V: TRBV5-6; size: few; J: TRBJ2-1; D: -; DNA: TGTGCCAGCAGCTTGTACCTGTCGGCGGGGAGCTCCTACAATGAGCAGTTCTTC; CDR3: CASSLYLSAGSSYNEQFF
V: TRBV3-1; size: few; J: TRBJ2-6; D: -; DNA: TGTGCCAGCAGCCAAGACAGTTACTCTGGGGCCAACGTCCTGACTTTC; CDR3: CASSQDSYSGANVLTF
V: TRBV3-1; size: few; J: TRBJ2-1; D: -; DNA: TGTGCCAGCAGCCAAGGTCTTTCGACGGGTGAGCAGTTCTTC; CDR3: CASSQGLSTGEQFF
V: TRBV7-9; size: few; J: TRBJ2-1; D: TRBD2; DNA: TGTGCCAGCAGCTTAGCAGCGGGAGAACGGGATGAGCAGTTCTTC; CDR3: CASSLAAGERDEQFF
V: TRBV7-9; size: few; J: TRBJ1-4; D: -; DNA: TGTGCCAGCAGCTCAACGGGTGAAAAACTGTTTTTT; CDR3: CASSSTGEKLFF
V: TRBV7-9; size: many; J: TRBJ2-6; D: -; DNA: TGTGCCAGCAGCTTTCTTGGGGCCAACGTCCTGACTTTC; CDR3: CASSFLGANVLTF
V: TRBV20-1; size: many; J: TRBJ1-1; D: -; DNA: TGCAGTGCTAGAGATCCCAGGGGCCCGAACACTGAAGCTTTCTTT; CDR3: CSARDPRGPNTEAFF
V: TRBV20-1; size: few; J: TRBJ1-1; D: TRBD1; DNA: TGCAGTGCTCGTCCCGGGACAGGGATGGGGGTCTCTGAAGCTTTCTTT; CDR3: CSARPGTGMGVSEAFF
V: TRBV5-6; size: -; J: TRBJ1-1; D: -; DNA: TGTGCCAGCAGCTTGCTCCTAGGGGGGAACACTGAAGCTTTCTTT; CDR3: CASSLLLGGNTEAFF
V: TRBV7-3; size: many; J: TRBJ2-1; D: -; DNA: TGTGCCAGCAGCTTAAAGGGACATAATGAGCAGTTCTTC; CDR3: CASSLKGHNEQFF
V: TRBV7-8; size: few; J: TRBJ2-1; D: -; DNA: TGTGCCAGCAGCTTAGGTTTCCCCAATCAAATTGAGCAGTTCTTC; CDR3: CASSLGFPNQIEQFF
V: TRBV5-5; size: -; J: TRBJ2-5; D: TRBD2; DNA: TGTGCCAGCAGCTTTCAAGGACTAGCGGAGTTGGGGGAGACCCAGTACTTC; CDR3: CASSFQGLAELGETQYF
V: TRBV29-1; size: -; J: TRBJ2-1; D: -; DNA: TGCAGCGTTGAAGGGACACTGAACTACAATGAGCAGTTCTTC; CDR3: CSVEGTLNYNEQFF
V: TRBV5-1; size: many; J: TRBJ2-1; D: TRBD2; DNA: TGCGCCAGCAGCTATACTAGCGGGAACAATGAGCAGTTCTTC; CDR3: CASSYTSGNNEQFF
V: TRBV21-1; size: -; J: TRBJ2-7; D: -; DNA: TGTGCCAGCAGCACGGGACAGGGGTACGAGCAGTACTTC; CDR3: CASSTGQGYEQYF